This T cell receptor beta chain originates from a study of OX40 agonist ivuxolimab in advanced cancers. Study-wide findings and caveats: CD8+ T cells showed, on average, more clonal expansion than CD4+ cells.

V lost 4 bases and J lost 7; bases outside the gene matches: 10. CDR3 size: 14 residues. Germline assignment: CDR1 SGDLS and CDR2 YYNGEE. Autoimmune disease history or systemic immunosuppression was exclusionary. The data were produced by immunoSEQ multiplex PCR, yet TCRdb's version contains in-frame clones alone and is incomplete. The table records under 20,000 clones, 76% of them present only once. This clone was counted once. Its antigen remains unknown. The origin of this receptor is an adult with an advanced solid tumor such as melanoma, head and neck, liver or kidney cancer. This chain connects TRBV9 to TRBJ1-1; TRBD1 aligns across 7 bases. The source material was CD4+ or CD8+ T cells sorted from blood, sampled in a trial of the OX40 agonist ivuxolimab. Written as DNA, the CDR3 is TGTGCCAGCAGCCCCCGGGACAGAGAGATTGAAGCTTTCTTT. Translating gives CASSPRDREIEAFF.